This T cell receptor (beta chain) emerged from a study of post-analysis software for immune sequencing data. Overall study: Patients had relapsing-remitting, secondary progressive or progressive-relapsing multiple sclerosis; some lacked subtype. Findings of the study overall: Multiple sclerosis patients had significantly lower normalized Chao1 diversity than controls. Elevated frequency relative to controls characterized four or five TRBV segments in patients, TRBV5-6, TRBV5-1 and TRBV20-1 among them.

Comments on this clonotype: Its specificity is unknown.

CDR1 is LGHNA, CDR2 YSLEER, per germline. The CDR3 consists of 15 residues. With 1 base removed from V and 9 bases from J, the gap between germline ends came to 16 bases. Unique molecular identifiers tagged the TCR beta cDNA libraries. Each CDR3 protein is one row after TCRdb ran MiXCR on the PCR reads. The sample lists 350,000 to 500,000 distinct CDR3 sequences; approximately 38% were seen once. The sample comprised blood. The origin of this receptor is a girl aged 2-10 years with multiple sclerosis. This rearrangement joins TRBV4-3 to TRBJ2-1; D not certain. The CDR3 reads CASSQGWRFEVEQFF. In DNA form, the CDR3 reads TGCGCCAGCAGCCAAGGGTGGCGATTTGAAGTTGAGCAGTTCTTC.